This T cell receptor (beta chain) was documented in a study of T cell clonotyping in hematopoietic cell transplantation. The CDR3 length is 15 residues. The trim removed 8 bases at V and 0 bases at J, leaving 7 bases unmatched. The germline V gene has CDR1 MNHNS and CDR2 SASEGT. Points on this clone: Its antigen is currently unknown.

Study results and limitations: After transplant, recipient diversity fell while pathologically expanded clonotypes grew through day 180. Broader posttransplant TCR repertoire diversity was predicted by graft donor and pretransplant recipient Inverse Simpson Index values. Few recipient clonotypes overlapped donors; over 97% were de novo at given depth. Cells were unsorted, so CD4 and CD8 contributions were not separated.

Clones were sequenced by immunoSEQ multiplex PCR, and TCRdb holds only the in-frame ones, with some missing. The sample carries 65,000 to 75,000 clones, just under 95% recorded once. Sequenced input: peripheral blood mononuclear cells. This TCR derives from a man aged 50-60 years in good health. Some clones in this sample may be carry-over from other donors' samples. The chain combines TRBV6-1 with TRBJ2-7, with 10 nucleotides matching TRBD1. The DNA for the CDR3 is TGTGCCAGCGGACAGGGGGAATACTACTCCTACGAGCAGTACTTC. Protein sequence: CASGQGEYYSYEQYF.